Below, 13 T cell receptor beta chains from the same sample are listed, as sequenced in a study of blood T cell repertoires in COVID-19 (dated by TCRdb to 2018 to 2020). Preparation of the library involved the immunoSEQ multiplex PCR assay. TCRdb took over this immuneACCESS table, retaining in-frame rearrangements with V and J assigned. Such tables are incomplete; in checked studies, under half of the missing clones stem from an unresolved V gene, and the remainder is unexplained. This sample is represented by over 250,000 clones; 80% to 95% of them were singletons. The biggest ten clones account for around 2.2% of the sample. The sequenced sample consisted of peripheral blood. These receptors were taken from a woman under 40 with COVID-19, enrolled during active disease.

The gene calls are TRBV24-1 and TRBJ1-1; 12 nucleotides align to TRBD1. Germline V gene sequence: CDR1 KGHDR, CDR2 SFDVKD. The CDR3 extends over 15 amino acids. Trimming removed 7 bases from V and 0 bases from J; junction bases left unmatched: 2. CDR3 region: CATSGTGGLNTEAFF. For the CDR3, the DNA is TGTGCCACCAGCGGGACAGGGGGCTTGAACACTGAAGCTTTCTTT.

This chain joins TRBV30 and TRBJ1-1, with D hard to call. The CDR3 contains 12 residues. Germline CDR1 is GTSNPN and CDR2 is SVGIG (reference sequence). V was shortened by 1 base and J by 7 bases, with 10 bases between the two germline ends. The CDR3 sequence: CAWSDSSGEAFF. The CDR3 coding sequence is TGTGCCTGGAGTGACAGTAGTGGTGAAGCTTTCTTT.

CDR3 bases: TGTGCCAGCAGTTCCCCTCTATGGACCGGGGAGCTGTTTTTT. Translation: CASSSPLWTGELFF. V is TRBV6-5 and J is TRBJ2-2, with D uncertain. CDR3 length equals 14 residues. Trimming removed 4 bases at V and 5 bases at J, with 11 bases between. Germline loops: CDR1 MNHEY, CDR2 SVGAGI.

V usage is TRBV11-2 and J usage is TRBJ2-5; D might be TRBD2 (5 bases). Trimming removed 5 bases from V and 3 bases from J, with 16 bases in between. The CDR3 is 15 residues long. Germline V gene sequence: CDR1 SGHAT, CDR2 FQNNGV. As DNA, the CDR3 is TGTGCCAGCAGCCCGGACTTAGCGAGGAAAGAGACCCAGTACTTC. It specifies CASSPDLARKETQYF. Complete variable domain (other parts from reference TRBV11-2 and TRBJ2-5): EAGVAQSPRYKIIEKRQSVAFWCNPISGHATLYWYQQILGQGPKLLIQFQNNGVVDDSQLPKDRFSAERLKGVDSTLKIQPAKLEDSAVYLCASSPDLARKETQYFGPGTRLLVL.

V gene TRBV30 combines with J gene TRBJ2-7, with a weak D call TRBD1 (9 bases). The CDR3 spans 20 residues. The V end lost 0 bases, the J end lost 3 bases, and 30 bases lay between the germline ends. CDR1 and CDR2 (germline): GTSNPN, SVGIG (reference sequence). CDR3 sequence (DNA): TGTGCCTGGAGTGTAAAGGGGACAGGGCGAGCCGGGAGGGCCTACTACGAGCAGTACTTC. Translated, it gives CAWSVKGTGRAGRAYYEQYF.

This chain links TRBV27 with TRBJ2-1, with 9 nucleotides matching TRBD2. This CDR3 spans 14 amino acids. The V gene end was trimmed by 4 bases and the J gene end by 8 bases; junction bases not matched to a gene: 6. Germline V gene lookup returns CDR1 MNHEY and CDR2 SMNVEV (reference sequence). In nucleotides, the CDR3 is TGTGCCAGCAGTTCGCGGGAGGGCCGGGATGAGCAGTTCTTC. Translation gives CASSSREGRDEQFF.

The chain links TRBV12-3 or TRBV12-4 to TRBJ1-1; TRBD1 agrees at 8 bases. This CDR3 comprises 13 residues. V shed 8 bases and J 8 bases; nucleotides not matched to a gene: 10. The chain's CDR3 is CASGSRQGREAFF. The CDR3, as DNA: TGTGCCAGCGGCTCTCGACAGGGGCGGGAAGCTTTCTTT.

The chain recombines TRBV19 with TRBJ1-2, with a weak D call TRBD1 (6 bases). V was cut by 2 bases and J by 3 bases, with 16 bases left in between. Germline values: CDR1 LNHDA, CDR2 SQIVND (reference sequence). The CDR3 consists of 16 residues. CDR3 nucleotides: TGTGCCAGTAGTATAATTGGGCAGGGGCGTGACTATGGCTACACCTTC. Encoded protein: CASSIIGQGRDYGYTF.

The rearrangement uses TRBV11-2 and TRBJ2-7; no firm D call. Germline assignment: CDR1 SGHAT and CDR2 FQNNGV. The CDR3 is 13 amino acids. Trimming cost V 5 bases and J 4 bases, with 12 bases left between them. CDR3 sequence (DNA): TGTGCCAGCAGCCTAGTCTGGGCTTACGAGCAGTACTTC. The encoded protein is CASSLVWAYEQYF.

The rearrangement joins TRBV18 to TRBJ1-1; weak D call: TRBD1 (6 bases). Germline V CDR1 and CDR2: KGHSH, LQKENI. The ends were cut back, 8 bases at V and 3 bases at J, with 13 bases in the middle. CDR3 length: 13 residues. The CDR3 nucleotides are TGTGCCAGCCTTACAGGGCGGCACACTGAAGCTTTCTTT. The encoded protein is CASLTGRHTEAFF.

V usage is TRBV19 and J usage is TRBJ2-7; 9 bases are a match to TRBD2. Trimming removed 2 bases from V and 3 bases from J; junction bases left unmatched: 5. Germline V lookup: CDR1 LNHDA, CDR2 SQIVND (reference sequence). The CDR3 totals 15 residues. CDR3 region: CASSIMAGGHYEQYF. The CDR3 nucleotides are TGTGCCAGTAGTATAATGGCGGGAGGGCACTACGAGCAGTACTTC. Full variable domain (missing parts from reference TRBV19 and TRBJ2-7): DGGITQSPKYLFRKEGQNVTLSCEQNLNHDAMYWYRQDPGQGLRLIYYSQIVNDFQKGDIAEGYSVSREKKESFPLTVTSAQKNPTAFYLCASSIMAGGHYEQYFGPGTRLTVT.

The chain links TRBV28 to TRBJ2-3; 9 nucleotides align to TRBD1. The CDR3 extends over 15 amino acids. Germline V gene data show CDR1 as MDHEN and CDR2 as SYDVKM. V was clipped by 4 bases and J by 2 bases; unmatched bases: 4. The CDR3 coding sequence is TGTGCCAGCAGTTGGAGGGACAGGGCCACAGATACGCAGTATTTT. This gives the protein CASSWRDRATDTQYF. Full variable domain (outside the CDR3, taken from reference TRBV28 and TRBJ2-3): DVKVTQSSRYLVKRTGEKVFLECVQDMDHENMFWYRQDPGLGLRLIYFSYDVKMKEKGDIPEGYSVSREKKERFSLILESASTNQTSMYLCASSWRDRATDTQYFGPGTRLTVL.

This clone was detected only once. This chain uses TRBV10-2 with TRBJ2-7; D perhaps matches TRBD2 (5 bases). The CDR3 covers 14 residues. V was cut by 0 bases and J by 4 bases, with 10 bases left in between. Germline V gene data show CDR1 as WSHSY and CDR2 as SAAADI. CDR3 nucleotides: TGCGCCAGCAGTGAGTCGTCGGGGAAGTACGAGCAGTACTTC. It encodes CASSESSGKYEQYF.